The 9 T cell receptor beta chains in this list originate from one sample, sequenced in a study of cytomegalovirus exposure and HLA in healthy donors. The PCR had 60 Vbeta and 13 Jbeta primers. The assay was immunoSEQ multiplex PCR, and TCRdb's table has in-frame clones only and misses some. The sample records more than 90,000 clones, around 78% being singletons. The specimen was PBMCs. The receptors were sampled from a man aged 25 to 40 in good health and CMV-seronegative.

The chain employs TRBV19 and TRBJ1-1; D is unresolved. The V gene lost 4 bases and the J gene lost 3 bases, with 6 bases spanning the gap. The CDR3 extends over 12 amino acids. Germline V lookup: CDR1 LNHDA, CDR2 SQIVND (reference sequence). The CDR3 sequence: CASSSRDTEAFF. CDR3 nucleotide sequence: TGTGCCAGTAGTAGCCGGGACACTGAAGCTTTCTTT.

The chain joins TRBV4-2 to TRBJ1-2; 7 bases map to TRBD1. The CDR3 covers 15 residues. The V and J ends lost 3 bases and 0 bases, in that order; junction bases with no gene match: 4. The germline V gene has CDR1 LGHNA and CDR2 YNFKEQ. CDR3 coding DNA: TGTGCCAGCAGCCAGTCGACAGGGTCTAACTATGGCTACACCTTC. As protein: CASSQSTGSNYGYTF.

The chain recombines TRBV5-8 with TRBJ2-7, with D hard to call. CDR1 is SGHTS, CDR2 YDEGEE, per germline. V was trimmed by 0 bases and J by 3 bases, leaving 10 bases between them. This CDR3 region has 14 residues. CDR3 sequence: CASSLEVRLYEQYF. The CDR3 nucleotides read TGTGCCAGCAGCTTGGAGGTCAGACTCTACGAGCAGTACTTC.

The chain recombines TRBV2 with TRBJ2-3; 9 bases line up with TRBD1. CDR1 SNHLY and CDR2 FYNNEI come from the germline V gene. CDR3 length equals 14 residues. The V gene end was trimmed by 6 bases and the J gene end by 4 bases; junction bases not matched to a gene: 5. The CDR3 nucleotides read TGTGCCAGCAGCCCGGGACAGGGTTCAGATACGCAGTATTTT. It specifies CASSPGQGSDTQYF.

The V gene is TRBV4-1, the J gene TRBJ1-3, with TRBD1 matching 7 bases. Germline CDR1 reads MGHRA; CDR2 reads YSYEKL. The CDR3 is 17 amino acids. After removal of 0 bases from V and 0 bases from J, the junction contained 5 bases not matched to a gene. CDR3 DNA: TGCGCCAGCAGCCAAGAGACAGGGACTAGCTCTGGAAACACCATATATTTT. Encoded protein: CASSQETGTSSGNTIYF.

The CDR3 region is CSVDGGTGYTDTQYF. The CDR3 DNA reads as TGCAGCGTTGATGGGGGGACGGGATACACAGATACGCAGTATTTT. This chain uses TRBV29-1 with TRBJ2-3; TRBD2 is a possible D gene (6 bases). V was cut by 3 bases and J by 2 bases, with 15 bases left in between. This CDR3 is built from 15 residues. Germline CDR1 and CDR2: SQVTM and ANQGSEA.

The CDR3 DNA reads TGTGCCAGCAGTGAACGGGGGGCGAGAGAGACCCAGTACTTC. Translating gives CASSERGARETQYF. The V call is TRBV6-1, the J call TRBJ2-5, with a tentative D call TRBD2 (7 bases). The germline CDR1 and CDR2 sequences are MNHNS and SASEGT. The CDR3 length is 14 residues. Trimming shortened V by 2 bases and J by 4 bases, and 11 bases separated the two germline ends.

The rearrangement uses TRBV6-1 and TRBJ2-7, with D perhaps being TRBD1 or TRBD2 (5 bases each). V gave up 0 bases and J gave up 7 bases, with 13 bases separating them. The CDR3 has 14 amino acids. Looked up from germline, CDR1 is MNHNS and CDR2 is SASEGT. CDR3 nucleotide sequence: TGTGCCAGCAGTGAAGCGGCAGGGCAGCGGGAGCAGTACGTC. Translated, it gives CASSEAAGQREQYV.

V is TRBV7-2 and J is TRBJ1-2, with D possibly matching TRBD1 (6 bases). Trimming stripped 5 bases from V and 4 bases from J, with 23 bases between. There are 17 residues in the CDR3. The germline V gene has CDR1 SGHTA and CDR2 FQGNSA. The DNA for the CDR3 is TGTGCCAGCAGCCTCACTTACAAGGACAGTGGGGGCTATGGCTACACCTTC. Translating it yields CASSLTYKDSGGYGYTF.